This T cell receptor beta chain derives from a study of human T cells and chemical hapten exposure. Study-level background: Investigators sensitized about 2 cm by about 2 cm of upper inner arm skin with 2% DPC. Study-level points and caveats: There were significantly more large CDR3 similarity clusters among expanded TCRs than among controls.

CDR3 length: 12 residues. Deletions cut 5 bases from V and 8 bases from J, with 10 bases between. Germline V lookup: CDR1 SNHLY, CDR2 FYNNEI. The time point denotes: pre-sensitization, week 0. The treatment denotes: therapeutic diphenylcyclopropenone sensitization with weekly scalp DPC. A single record per CDR3 protein comes from TCRdb applying MiXCR to the RACE reads. The repertoire holds approximately 400,000 distinct CDR3 sequences, 4% to 6% seen once, with 2.6% in the top ten. Comment on this clonotype: The antigen remains unidentified.

This clonotype was sampled from a woman aged 45 to 65 with alopecia areata. Some clones in this sample may be carry-over from other donors' samples. V and J are TRBV2 and TRBJ2-1; no reliable D call. Sequenced here: whole blood, sampled in connection with sensitization to the hapten diphenylcyclopropenone (DPC). The CDR3 DNA follows: TGTGCCAGCAGTTTAAGGCCCGATGAGCAGTTCTTC. Encoded protein: CASSLRPDEQFF.